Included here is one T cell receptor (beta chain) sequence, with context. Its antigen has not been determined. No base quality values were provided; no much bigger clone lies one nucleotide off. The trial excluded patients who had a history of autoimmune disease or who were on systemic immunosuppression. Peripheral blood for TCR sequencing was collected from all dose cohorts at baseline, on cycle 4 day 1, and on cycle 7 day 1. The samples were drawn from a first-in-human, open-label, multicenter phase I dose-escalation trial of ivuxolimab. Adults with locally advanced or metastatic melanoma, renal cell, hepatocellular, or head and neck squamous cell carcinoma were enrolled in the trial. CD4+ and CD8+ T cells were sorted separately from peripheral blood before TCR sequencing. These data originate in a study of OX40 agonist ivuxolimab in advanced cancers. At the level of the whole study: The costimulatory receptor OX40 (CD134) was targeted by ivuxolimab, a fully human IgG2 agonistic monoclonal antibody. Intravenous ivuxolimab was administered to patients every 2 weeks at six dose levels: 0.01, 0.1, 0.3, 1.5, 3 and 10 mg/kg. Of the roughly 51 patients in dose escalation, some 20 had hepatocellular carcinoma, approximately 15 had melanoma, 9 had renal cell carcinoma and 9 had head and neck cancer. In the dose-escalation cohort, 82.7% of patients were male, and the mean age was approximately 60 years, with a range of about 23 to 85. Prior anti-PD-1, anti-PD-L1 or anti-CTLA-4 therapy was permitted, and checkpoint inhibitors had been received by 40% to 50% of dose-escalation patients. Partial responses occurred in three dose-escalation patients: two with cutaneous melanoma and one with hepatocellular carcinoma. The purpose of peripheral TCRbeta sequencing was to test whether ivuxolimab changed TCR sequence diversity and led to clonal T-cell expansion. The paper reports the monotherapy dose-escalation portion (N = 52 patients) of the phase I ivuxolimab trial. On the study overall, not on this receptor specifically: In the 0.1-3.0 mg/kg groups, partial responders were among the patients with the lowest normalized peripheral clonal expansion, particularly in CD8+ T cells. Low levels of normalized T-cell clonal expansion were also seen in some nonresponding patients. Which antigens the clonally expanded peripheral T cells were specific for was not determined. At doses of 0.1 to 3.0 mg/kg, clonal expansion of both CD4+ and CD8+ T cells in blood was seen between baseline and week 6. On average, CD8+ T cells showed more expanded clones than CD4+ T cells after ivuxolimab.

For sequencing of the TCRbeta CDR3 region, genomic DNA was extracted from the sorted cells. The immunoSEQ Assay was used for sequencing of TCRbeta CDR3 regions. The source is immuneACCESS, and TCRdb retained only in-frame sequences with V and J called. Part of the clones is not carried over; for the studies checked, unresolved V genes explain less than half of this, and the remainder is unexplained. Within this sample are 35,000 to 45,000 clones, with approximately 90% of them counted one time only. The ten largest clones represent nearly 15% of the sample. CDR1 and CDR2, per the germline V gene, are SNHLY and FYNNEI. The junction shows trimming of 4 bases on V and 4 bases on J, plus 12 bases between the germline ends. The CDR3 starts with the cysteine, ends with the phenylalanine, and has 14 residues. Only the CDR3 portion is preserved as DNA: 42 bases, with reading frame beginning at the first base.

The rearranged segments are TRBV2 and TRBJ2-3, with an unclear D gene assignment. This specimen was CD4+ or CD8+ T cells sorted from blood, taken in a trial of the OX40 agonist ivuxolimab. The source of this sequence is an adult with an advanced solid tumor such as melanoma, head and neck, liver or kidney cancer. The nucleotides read TGTGCCAGCAGTGGGACGGCCCCGCCAGATACGCAGTATTTT. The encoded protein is CASSGTAPPDTQYF.